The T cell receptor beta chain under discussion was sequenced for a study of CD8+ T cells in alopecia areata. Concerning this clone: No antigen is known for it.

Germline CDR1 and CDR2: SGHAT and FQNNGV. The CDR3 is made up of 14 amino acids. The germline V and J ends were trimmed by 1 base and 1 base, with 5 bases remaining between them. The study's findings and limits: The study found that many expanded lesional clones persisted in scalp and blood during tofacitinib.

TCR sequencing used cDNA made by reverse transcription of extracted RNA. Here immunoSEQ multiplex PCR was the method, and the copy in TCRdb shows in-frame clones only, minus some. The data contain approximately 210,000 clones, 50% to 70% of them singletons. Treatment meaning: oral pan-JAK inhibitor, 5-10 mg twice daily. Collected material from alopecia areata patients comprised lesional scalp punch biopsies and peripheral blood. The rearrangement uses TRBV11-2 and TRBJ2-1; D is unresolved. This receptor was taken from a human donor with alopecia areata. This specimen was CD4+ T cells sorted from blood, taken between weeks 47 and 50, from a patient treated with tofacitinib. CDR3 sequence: CASSLGRSYNEQFF. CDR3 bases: TGTGCCAGCAGCTTAGGACGGTCCTACAATGAGCAGTTCTTC. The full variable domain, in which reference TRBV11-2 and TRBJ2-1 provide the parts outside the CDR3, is EAGVAQSPRYKIIEKRQSVAFWCNPISGHATLYWYQQILGQGPKLLIQFQNNGVVDDSQLPKDRFSAERLKGVDSTLKIQPAKLEDSAVYLCASSLGRSYNEQFFGPGTRLTVL.